The text below deals with one T cell receptor (beta chain). This entry belongs to a study of blood T cell repertoires in COVID-19. Using immunoSEQ multiplex PCR, the repertoire was profiled, and TCRdb retains in-frame clones only, with some absent. The table includes 360,000 or so clones, roughly nine tenths detected once. V lost 2 bases to trimming and J lost 1 base; unmatched junction nucleotides: 7. The CDR3 contains 16 residues. Germline values: CDR1 MNHEY, CDR2 SVGAGI. This sequence originates from a woman aged 25 to 39 who had recovered from COVID-19. The sequenced sample consisted of PBMCs or T cells enriched from blood (not recorded which). The gene calls are TRBV6-5 and TRBJ1-1, with TRBD1 matching 7 bases. DNA for the CDR3: TGTGCCAGCAGTTACCTCCGGACAGGAACGAACACTGAAGCTTTCTTT. Its protein is CASSYLRTGTNTEAFF.